This paragraph covers one TCR beta chain sequence. Antigen unknown. V lost 2 bases, J lost 4 bases, and 11 bases lay in between. The V gene's germline CDR1 is MNHEY and CDR2 SVGAGI. The CDR3 loop spans 14 amino acids. Use of 60 Vbeta and 13 Jbeta primers characterized the PCR. Libraries were prepared by immunoSEQ multiplex PCR; TCRdb keeps only in-frame clonotypes and omits some of them. Among under 150,000 clones listed, 80% were seen once. This sample is drawn from a study of cytomegalovirus exposure and HLA in healthy donors. Study-wide results and caveats: Specific recognition of CMV antigens was confirmed in vitro for a few chains (all CMV-associated). Researchers reported in a later analysis that a missense DCLRE1C variant was tied to TCR beta V- and J-gene trimming. As was reported, the HLA-A and HLA-B alleles of most subjects were accurately predicted from TCR beta sequences.

The sequencing input was PBMCs. The rearrangement uses TRBV6-5 and TRBJ1-2; tentatively, D is TRBD1 (5 bases). The source of this sequence is a man in his fifties or sixties in good health and CMV-seronegative. The CDR3: CASSYRAGSYGYTF. In nucleotides, the CDR3 is TGTGCCAGCAGTTACCGGGCAGGGTCCTATGGCTACACCTTC.